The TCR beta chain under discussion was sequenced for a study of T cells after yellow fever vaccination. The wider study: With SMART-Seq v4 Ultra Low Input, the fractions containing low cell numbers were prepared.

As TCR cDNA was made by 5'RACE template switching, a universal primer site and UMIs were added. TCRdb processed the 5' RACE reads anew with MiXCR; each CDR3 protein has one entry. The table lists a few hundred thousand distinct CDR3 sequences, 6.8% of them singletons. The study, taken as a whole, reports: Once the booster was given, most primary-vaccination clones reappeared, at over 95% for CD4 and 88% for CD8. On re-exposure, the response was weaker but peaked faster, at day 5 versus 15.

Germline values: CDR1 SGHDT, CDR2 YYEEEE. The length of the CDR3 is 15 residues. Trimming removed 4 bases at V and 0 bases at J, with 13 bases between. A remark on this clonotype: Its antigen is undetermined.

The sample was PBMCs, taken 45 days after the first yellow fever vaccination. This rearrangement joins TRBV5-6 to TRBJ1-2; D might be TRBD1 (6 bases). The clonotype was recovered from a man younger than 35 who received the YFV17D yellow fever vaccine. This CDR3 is CASSPDRLTNYGYTF. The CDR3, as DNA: TGTGCCAGCAGCCCCGACAGGCTTACTAACTATGGCTACACCTTC. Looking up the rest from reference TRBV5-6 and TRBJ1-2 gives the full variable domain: DAGVTQSPTHLIKTRGQQVTLRCSPKSGHDTVSWYQQALGQGPQFIFQYYEEEERQRGNFPDRFSGHQFPNYSSELNVNALLLGDSALYLCASSPDRLTNYGYTFGSGTRLTVV.